This T cell receptor beta chain was sequenced in a study of cytomegalovirus exposure and HLA in healthy donors. PCR used 60 Vbeta primers and 13 Jbeta primers. Profiling relied on immunoSEQ multiplex PCR, and the TCRdb table lists in-frame clones only, not all of them. The sample carries 90,000 or so clones, just under 70% recorded once. The sequencing sample was made of PBMCs. This sequence originates from a woman between 45 and 60 years old in good health and CMV-seropositive.

The CDR3, as DNA: TGCGCCAGCAGCACCCAGACAGGGGGCCGCGGAGATACGCAGTATTTT. Translating it yields CASSTQTGGRGDTQYF. The V gene is TRBV5-1, the J gene TRBJ2-3; TRBD1 agrees at 10 bases. After removal of 4 bases from V and 5 bases from J, the junction contained 10 bases not matched to a gene. There are 16 residues in the CDR3. Germline-derived CDR1 and CDR2 are SGHRS and YFSETQ.